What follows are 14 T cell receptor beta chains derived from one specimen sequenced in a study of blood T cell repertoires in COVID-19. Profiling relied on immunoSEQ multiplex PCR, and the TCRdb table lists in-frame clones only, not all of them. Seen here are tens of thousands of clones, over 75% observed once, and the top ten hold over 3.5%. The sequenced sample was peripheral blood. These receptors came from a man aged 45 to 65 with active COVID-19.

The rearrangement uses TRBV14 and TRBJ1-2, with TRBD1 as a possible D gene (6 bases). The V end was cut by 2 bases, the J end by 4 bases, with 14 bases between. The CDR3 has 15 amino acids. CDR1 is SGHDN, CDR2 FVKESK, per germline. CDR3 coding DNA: TGTGCCAGCAGCCAACGACAGGATCCAATCTATGGCTACACCTTC. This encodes CASSQRQDPIYGYTF.

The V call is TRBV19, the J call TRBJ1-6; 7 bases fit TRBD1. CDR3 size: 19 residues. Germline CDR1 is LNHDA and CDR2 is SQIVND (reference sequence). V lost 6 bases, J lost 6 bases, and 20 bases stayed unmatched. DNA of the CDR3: TGTGCCAGTAGCCTGTATGGGGGTCGAAGGGGACAGATTAATTCACCCCTCCACTTT. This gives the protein CASSLYGGRRGQINSPLHF. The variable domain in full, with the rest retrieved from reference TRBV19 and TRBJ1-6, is DGGITQSPKYLFRKEGQNVTLSCEQNLNHDAMYWYRQDPGQGLRLIYYSQIVNDFQKGDIAEGYSVSREKKESFPLTVTSAQKNPTAFYLCASSLYGGRRGQINSPLHFGNGTRLTVT.

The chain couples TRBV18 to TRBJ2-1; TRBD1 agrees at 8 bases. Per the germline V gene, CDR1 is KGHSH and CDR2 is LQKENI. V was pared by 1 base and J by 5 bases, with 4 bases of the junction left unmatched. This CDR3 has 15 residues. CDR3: CASSPRQGADNEQFF. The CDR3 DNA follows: TGTGCCAGCTCACCACGGCAGGGGGCGGACAATGAGCAGTTCTTC.

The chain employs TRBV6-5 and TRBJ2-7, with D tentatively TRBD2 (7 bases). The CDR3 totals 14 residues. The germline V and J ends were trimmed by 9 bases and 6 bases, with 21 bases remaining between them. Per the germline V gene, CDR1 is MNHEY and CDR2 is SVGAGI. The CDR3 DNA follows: TGTGCCAGTCGCTCCGGGGGGCTCTTTTTCGAGCAGTACTTC. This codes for CASRSGGLFFEQYF.

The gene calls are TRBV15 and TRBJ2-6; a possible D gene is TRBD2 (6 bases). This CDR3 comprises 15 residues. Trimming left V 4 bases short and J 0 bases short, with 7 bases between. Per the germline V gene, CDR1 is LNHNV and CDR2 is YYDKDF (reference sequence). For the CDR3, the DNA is TGTGCCACCAGCACCGGGGGCTCTGGGGCCAACGTCCTGACTTTC. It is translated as CATSTGGSGANVLTF.

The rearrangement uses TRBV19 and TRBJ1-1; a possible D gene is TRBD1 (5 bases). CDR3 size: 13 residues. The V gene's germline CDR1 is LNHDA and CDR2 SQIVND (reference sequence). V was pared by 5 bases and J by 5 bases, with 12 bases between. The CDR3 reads CASSVTRGTEAFF. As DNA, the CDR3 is TGTGCCAGTAGTGTAACAAGGGGAACTGAAGCTTTCTTT.

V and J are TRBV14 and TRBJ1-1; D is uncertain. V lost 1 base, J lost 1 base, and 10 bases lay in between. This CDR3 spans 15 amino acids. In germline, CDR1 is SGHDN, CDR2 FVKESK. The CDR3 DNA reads TGTGCCAGCAGCCAAGCAATTGTGAGGAACACTGAAGCTTTCTTT. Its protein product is CASSQAIVRNTEAFF.

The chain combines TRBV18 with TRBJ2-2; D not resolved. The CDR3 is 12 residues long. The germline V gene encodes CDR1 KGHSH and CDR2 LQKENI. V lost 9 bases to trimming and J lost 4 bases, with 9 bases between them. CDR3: CASSESTGELFF. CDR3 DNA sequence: TGTGCCAGTTCAGAGAGCACCGGGGAGCTGTTTTTT.

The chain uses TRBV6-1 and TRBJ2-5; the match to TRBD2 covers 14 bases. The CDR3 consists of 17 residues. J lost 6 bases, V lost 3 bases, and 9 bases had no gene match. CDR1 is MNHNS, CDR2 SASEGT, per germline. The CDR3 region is CASSETSGGAVLQTQYF. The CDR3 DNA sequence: TGTGCCAGCAGTGAGACTAGCGGGGGGGCAGTATTACAGACCCAGTACTTC.

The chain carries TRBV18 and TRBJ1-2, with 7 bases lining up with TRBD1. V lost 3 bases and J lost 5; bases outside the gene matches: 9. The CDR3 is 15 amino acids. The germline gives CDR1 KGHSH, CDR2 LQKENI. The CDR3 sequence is CASSPYTGASYGYTF. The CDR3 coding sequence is TGTGCCAGCTCACCCTACACAGGGGCTTCATATGGCTACACCTTC.

CDR3 region: CASSRGALASGANVLTF. The DNA for the CDR3 is TGTGCCAGCAGCCGAGGAGCGTTGGCCTCTGGGGCCAACGTCCTGACTTTC. The rearrangement links TRBV6-2 or TRBV6-3 to TRBJ2-6; D uncertain. Trimming removed 6 bases at V and 0 bases at J, with 15 bases between. The germline V gene encodes CDR1 MNHEY and CDR2 SVGEGT. This CDR3 is built from 17 residues.

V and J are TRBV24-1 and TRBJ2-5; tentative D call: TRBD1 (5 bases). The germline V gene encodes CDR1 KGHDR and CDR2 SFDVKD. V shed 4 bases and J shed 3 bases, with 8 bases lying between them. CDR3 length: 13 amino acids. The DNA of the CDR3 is TGTGCCACCAGTGACAGGGCCGAAGAGACCCAGTACTTC. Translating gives CATSDRAEETQYF.

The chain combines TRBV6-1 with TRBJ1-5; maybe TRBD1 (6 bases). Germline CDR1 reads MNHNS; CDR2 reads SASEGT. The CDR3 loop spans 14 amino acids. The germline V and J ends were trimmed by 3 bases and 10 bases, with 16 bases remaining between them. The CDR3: CASSDRTETIPQHF. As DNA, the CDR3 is TGTGCCAGCAGTGATCGGACAGAGACGATTCCCCAGCATTTT.

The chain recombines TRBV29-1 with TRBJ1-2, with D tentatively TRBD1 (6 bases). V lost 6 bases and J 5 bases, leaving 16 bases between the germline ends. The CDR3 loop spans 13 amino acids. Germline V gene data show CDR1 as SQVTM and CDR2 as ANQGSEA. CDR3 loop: CSVTGNFLYGYTF. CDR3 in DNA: TGCAGCGTCACAGGGAACTTCCTTTATGGCTACACCTTC.